This T cell receptor beta chain was observed in a study of T cells and copy number aberrations in small-cell lung cancer. Clones were read by immunoSEQ multiplex PCR, and TCRdb kept only the in-frame ones, dropping some. Here the sample spans about 2,600 clones, more than 65% being singletons. This CDR3 region has 17 residues. Trimming took 1 base from V and 7 from J; bases not matched to a gene: 7. Germline V gives CDR1 LNHDA, CDR2 SQIVND (reference sequence). Sequenced input: normal tissue next to the tumor. The clonotype was recovered from a man aged 65 to 79 with small cell lung cancer. The genes are TRBV19 and TRBJ2-2; 12 nucleotides agree with TRBD2. The CDR3 sequence is CASSIGRLAGEDGELFF. The CDR3 DNA reads as TGTGCCAGTAGTATAGGGCGACTAGCGGGAGAGGACGGGGAGCTGTTTTTT.